This TCR beta chain stems from a study of neurological immune-mediated disorders (dated by TCRdb to the late 2010s). Some background on the complete study: Among the 34 multiple sclerosis patients, relapsing-remitting MS was present in some 30 and secondary progressive MS was present in 3. Peripheral blood TCR-beta repertoires from HTLV-I-associated myelopathy (HAM/TSP) patients, multiple sclerosis patients and healthy controls were compared by UMI-based sequencing. Longitudinal samples, technical triplicates and paired sorted CD4+ and CD8+ T-cell subsets, alongside PBMC samples, were included among the roughly 98 TCR-beta libraries. The cohort included some 70 subjects: some 14 with HAM/TSP, around 35 with multiple sclerosis, and roughly 20 healthy controls.

cDNA was synthesized by template-switch 5'RACE using a primer carrying a 10-nucleotide random unique molecular identifier by which each TCR transcript was tagged. Every sequencing run yielded over 200 million TCR-beta sequences covering 15-18 subjects. Total RNA was extracted with the RNeasy kit. TCR-beta VDJ regions were amplified with primers for the TCR constant region and the 5'RACE anchor, using the KAPA Real-time Library Amplification kit. Sample indexes and Illumina adaptors were added in a first PCR, after which library yield was increased in a second PCR. After Ampure bead purification, the TCR product of roughly 650 bp was size-selected on a 2% E-gel SizeSelection system. Before pooling, libraries had their quality checked on a Bioanalyzer, their concentration measured with Qubit, and their quantity determined with the Kapa Library Quantification kit. Libraries were sequenced paired-end 2 x 150 bp on an Illumina HiSeq 2500. To increase sequence diversity, roughly 24-32% phiX was spiked into each library pool. Concerning the study's data processing: The quality-filtered reads were processed with the UMI-based MiGEC pipeline, whose error correction step removed more than 85% of the raw TCR sequences. IMGT germline references were used for alignment of VDJ genes, and clonotypes were defined by a unique CDR3 amino acid sequence together with V-J genes. Clonal expansion, Shannon diversity and CDR3 relatedness (CalcPairwiseDistances, ClusterSamples) were evaluated with VDJtools, and phylogenetic trees were built with CLCbio workbench. Using coefficient-of-variation modelling across technical triplicates, the study counted a clone as expanded if it had at least 8 unique UMIs. TCRdb ran its own pipeline on the public reads, namely fastp trimming at Q25 and MiXCR clone calling, and kept in-frame beta chains. Rows with one shared CDR3 protein collapse into an entry with the most common genes and DNA. TCRdb, not the authors, supplied the V and J calls. The sample table lists 90,000 to 150,000 distinct CDR3 sequences, roughly 3.2% of them with a count of one. The ten top clones hold 1% to 1.5% of the sample.

This clonotype was counted ten times or more. Its antigen remains undetermined. No much larger clone is present one base from it, and per-base qualities are unavailable. Study-level results and caveats: The highest TCR clonal expansion was observed in HAM/TSP patients, whereas the lowest was observed in MS patients, even when compared with healthy controls. No identical CDR3 amino acid sequences were found to be shared among expanded clones across subjects, suggesting that TCR-beta repertoires were private in all groups. Phylogenetic analysis grouped repertoires from 18 of 34 MS patients into a cluster of related CDR3 sequences, suggesting a possible repertoire-level signature. No clinical or MRI features were associated with the MS cluster, and the authors said that larger cohorts are needed.

Libraries from unsorted PBMCs were made from 2 million PBMCs kept in RNAlater at -80 degrees C until RNA extraction. The multiple sclerosis patients were enrolled in a US clinical protocol that evaluated disease progression with magnetic resonance imaging. Peripheral blood underwent Ficoll-Hypaque density gradient centrifugation to isolate PBMCs, which were then cryopreserved in liquid nitrogen. The sequence derives from a woman in her thirties with multiple sclerosis. The sequencing sample was made of PBMCs.

The nucleotide sequence is given as TGCGCCAGCAGACGTGGTCCGAGCAATGAAAAACTGTTTTTT. Its protein reads: CASRRGPSNEKLFF. The receptor chain draws on TRBV4-1 and TRBJ1-4, with the D gene not clear enough to name. CDR1 MGHRA and CDR2 YSYEKL are derived from the germline V gene. V is shortened by 6 bases, J by 5 bases, and the region joining them spans 13 bases. From its cysteine to its phenylalanine, the CDR3 spans 14 amino acids. The kept DNA is CDR3 alone, 42 bases in frame from the first base.